This entry lists 7 T cell receptor beta chains sequenced from one sample in a study of cytotoxic CD8 clonotypes in ibrutinib-treated CLL (dated by TCRdb to about 2021). What the time point label conveys for this sample: approximately 2 years on ibrutinib. Libraries were constructed by the immunoSEQ multiplex PCR assay. TCRdb carries this immuneACCESS record with in-frame sequences only. Its versions omit some clonotypes, under half of them owing to an unresolved V gene in the studies checked, with the rest unexplained. The sample table records about 250,000 clones; roughly 70% of these occur just once. The top ten constitute approximately 15% of the sample. This specimen consisted of PBMCs, obtained after 24 months of ibrutinib treatment. The source of these receptors is a human donor with chronic lymphocytic leukemia.

The chain couples TRBV2 to TRBJ2-7; 9 bases are a match to TRBD1. V shed 11 bases and J 1 base; nucleotides not matched to a gene: 6. The CDR3 is 13 residues long. Germline CDR1 is SNHLY and CDR2 is FYNNEI. The CDR3 sequence: CAGGDRESYEQYF. CDR3 coding DNA: TGTGCCGGAGGGGACAGGGAATCCTACGAGCAGTACTTC.

This clone showed up many times. The rearrangement joins TRBV19 to TRBJ1-2; 9 bases match TRBD1. Trimming at V came to 8 bases and at J to 2 bases, leaving 3 bases not matched to a gene. This CDR3 contains 13 residues. The germline gives CDR1 LNHDA, CDR2 SQIVND (reference sequence). The CDR3, as DNA: TGTGCCAGTTTAGGACAGGGGAACTATGGCTACACCTTC. Translated, it gives CASLGQGNYGYTF.

The rearrangement links TRBV15 to TRBJ2-7; TRBD1 matches 10 bases. Per the germline V gene, CDR1 is LNHNV and CDR2 is YYDKDF (reference sequence). The junction had 1 base not matched to a gene; V was cut back by 5 bases and J by 3 bases. CDR3 length: 13 residues. The CDR3 DNA is TGTGCCACCAGCGGACAGGGGGGCTACGAGCAGTACTTC. This codes for CATSGQGGYEQYF.

This clone was counted only a few times. The chain couples TRBV7-3 to TRBJ2-1; the match to TRBD2 covers 7 bases. The trim removed 5 bases at V and 9 bases at J, leaving 10 bases unmatched. Germline V gene lookup returns CDR1 SGHTA and CDR2 FQGTGA. The length of the CDR3 is 14 residues. This chain's CDR3 is CASSPAAASGEQFF. CDR3 in DNA: TGTGCCAGCAGCCCGGCGGCTGCTAGCGGTGAGCAGTTCTTC.

The chain is built from TRBV2 and TRBJ1-2; D not resolved. The CDR3 is 13 residues long. The V end lost 7 bases, the J end lost 8 bases, and 17 bases lay between the germline ends. The germline gives CDR1 SNHLY, CDR2 FYNNEI. The CDR3 DNA sequence: TGTGCCAGCACCCCGGGCCCCAGAACGGGCTACACCTTC. The encoded protein is CASTPGPRTGYTF.

The chain uses TRBV29-1 and TRBJ1-1; 12 nucleotides agree with TRBD1. This CDR3 contains 18 residues. Losses at the gene ends were 7 bases for V and 1 base for J; bases not matched to a gene: 16. CDR1 is SQVTM and CDR2 is ANQGSEA in the germline V gene. In nucleotides, the CDR3 is TGCAGCGCAGCAAAAACAGGGGGACAGGGGGCGCGGAACACTGAAGCTTTCTTT. Amino acids: CSAAKTGGQGARNTEAFF.

This rearrangement joins TRBV28 to TRBJ1-2; 7 bases are shared with TRBD1. The CDR3 runs to 12 residues. CDR1 MDHEN and CDR2 SYDVKM come from the germline V gene. Losses at the gene ends were 8 bases for V and 5 bases for J; bases not matched to a gene: 5. CDR3: CASSRQGYGYTF. The CDR3 DNA sequence: TGTGCCAGCTCTAGACAGGGATATGGCTACACCTTC.